This T cell receptor (beta chain) was identified during a study of T cell repertoires in cytomegalovirus infection. Whole-study context: Based on public TCR beta signatures, there were indications of CMV infection and of a matching HLA type.

TCRdb re-called the reads through MiXCR, storing one row per CDR3 protein. The repertoire holds approximately 700,000 distinct CDR3 sequences, with approximately 40% as singletons. The CDR3 has 14 residues. The V gene lost 4 bases and the J gene lost 3 bases, with 13 bases spanning the gap. Per the germline V gene, CDR1 is MNHNS and CDR2 is SASEGT. This clonotype was counted at least ten times. The origin of this receptor is a human donor in good health (CMV status not recorded). Some clones in this sample may be carry-over from other donors' samples. Sequences were obtained from PBMCs. This chain connects TRBV6-1 to TRBJ2-7, with D tentatively TRBD2 (7 bases). The CDR3 nucleotides are TGTGCCAGCAGTGTCACAGGGAGGGACTACGAGCAGTACTTC. Amino acid sequence: CASSVTGRDYEQYF.